The rows below give T cell receptor beta chains drawn from one sample of a study of T cell clones after liver transplantation. Repertoires were generated with immunoSEQ multiplex PCR, while TCRdb's copy carries only in-frame clones and drops some. The profile covers about 99,000 clones, with around 86% appearing a single time and over 0.75% taken by the ten largest. The sample was CD4+ T cells from blood, taken before liver transplant. Source of these receptors: a human donor who received a liver transplant. Each CDR3 is given with its conserved first and last residue. Fields, in order: V gene, D gene, clone size, J gene, CDR3 DNA, CDR3 protein. The D gene is left open where the match is weak. Rows give clone size only sometimes, using once, few, many, or a class for an expanded clone.

v_call: TRBV7-2; d_call: TRBD1; clone_size: NA; j_call: TRBJ2-1; cdr3_nt: TGTGCCAGCAGCCCTGACAGGGGAGTTGATGAGCAGTTCTTC; cdr3_aa: CASSPDRGVDEQFF
v_call: TRBV27; d_call: TRBD2; clone_size: NA; j_call: TRBJ2-1; cdr3_nt: TGTGCCAGCAGTCCGCCGACTAGCGGGGGGGTAGCCTCCTACAATGAGCAGTTCTTC; cdr3_aa: CASSPPTSGGVASYNEQFF
v_call: TRBV12-5; d_call: TRBD1; clone_size: NA; j_call: TRBJ1-2; cdr3_nt: TGTGCTAGTGGTTTGCCCCGGACAGGGGGCGGCTACACCTTC; cdr3_aa: CASGLPRTGGGYTF
v_call: TRBV7-2; d_call: NA; clone_size: NA; j_call: TRBJ2-1; cdr3_nt: TGTGCCAGCAGCTCTTTACGCGGGTCCTACAATGAGCAGTTCTTC; cdr3_aa: CASSSLRGSYNEQFF
v_call: TRBV14; d_call: TRBD1; clone_size: NA; j_call: TRBJ2-7; cdr3_nt: TGTGCCAGCCCAACCTTACAGGACAGGCCCCAACCTCCCCCCTACGAGCAGTACTTC; cdr3_aa: CASPTLQDRPQPPPYEQYF
v_call: TRBV7-9; d_call: NA; clone_size: NA; j_call: TRBJ1-2; cdr3_nt: TGTGCCAGCAGCGACAGACTCTATGGCTACACCTTC; cdr3_aa: CASSDRLYGYTF
v_call: TRBV28; d_call: NA; clone_size: NA; j_call: TRBJ1-4; cdr3_nt: TGTGCCAGCAAGAGGGGGTGGGATGAAAAACTGTTTTTT; cdr3_aa: CASKRGWDEKLFF
v_call: TRBV9; d_call: NA; clone_size: NA; j_call: TRBJ2-3; cdr3_nt: TGTGCCAGCAGCGTAGATGGTCGCACAGATACGCAGTATTTT; cdr3_aa: CASSVDGRTDTQYF
v_call: TRBV5-1; d_call: NA; clone_size: NA; j_call: TRBJ2-1; cdr3_nt: TGCGCCAGCAGCCCCACAGGATACAATGAGCAGTTCTTC; cdr3_aa: CASSPTGYNEQFF
v_call: TRBV2; d_call: NA; clone_size: NA; j_call: TRBJ1-1; cdr3_nt: TGTGCCAGCAGTGGGGACTACCACAGGTTCACTGAAGCTTTCTTT; cdr3_aa: CASSGDYHRFTEAFF
v_call: TRBV6-1; d_call: TRBD1; clone_size: NA; j_call: TRBJ1-5; cdr3_nt: TGTGCCAGCAGTGAAGCGAGAGGACAGGGGTATAGTAGCAATCAGCCCCAGCATTTT; cdr3_aa: CASSEARGQGYSSNQPQHF
v_call: TRBV4-1; d_call: NA; clone_size: NA; j_call: TRBJ1-1; cdr3_nt: TGCGCCAGCAGCCAAGTGGCGGAGAGGGCTTTCTTT; cdr3_aa: CASSQVAERAFF
v_call: TRBV18; d_call: NA; clone_size: medium-sized; j_call: TRBJ1-1; cdr3_nt: TGTGCCAGCTCACAACAGGGTGAAGCTTTCTTT; cdr3_aa: CASSQQGEAFF
v_call: TRBV28; d_call: NA; clone_size: NA; j_call: TRBJ1-1; cdr3_nt: TGTGCCAGCAGTTTGGCGGGGCACTCGAACACTGAAGCTTTCTTT; cdr3_aa: CASSLAGHSNTEAFF
v_call: TRBV5-1; d_call: NA; clone_size: NA; j_call: TRBJ2-1; cdr3_nt: TGCGCCAGCAGCTTTGGTGGGGGCTCCTACAATGAGCAGTTCTTC; cdr3_aa: CASSFGGGSYNEQFF
v_call: TRBV19; d_call: NA; clone_size: NA; j_call: TRBJ1-5; cdr3_nt: TGTGCCAGTAAAAGGGGAGGGAGAAGCAATCAGCCCCAGCATTTT; cdr3_aa: CASKRGGRSNQPQHF
v_call: TRBV29-1; d_call: TRBD1; clone_size: few; j_call: TRBJ1-3; cdr3_nt: TGCAGCGTTGTCTACAGGGGGCTTGGAAACACCATATATTTT; cdr3_aa: CSVVYRGLGNTIYF
v_call: TRBV5-1; d_call: NA; clone_size: NA; j_call: TRBJ2-2; cdr3_nt: TGCGCCAGCAGCCCCCCGACAGGGAACACCGGGGAGCTGTTTTTT; cdr3_aa: CASSPPTGNTGELFF
v_call: TRBV27; d_call: TRBD2; clone_size: NA; j_call: TRBJ2-3; cdr3_nt: TGTGCCAGCACCAAGGGGGTAGCGGGAGGCAGAGATACGCAGTATTTT; cdr3_aa: CASTKGVAGGRDTQYF
v_call: TRBV7-2; d_call: TRBD1; clone_size: NA; j_call: TRBJ1-5; cdr3_nt: TGTGCCAGCAGCCCGAGACAGGGGGCAGTAAATCAGCCCCAGCATTTT; cdr3_aa: CASSPRQGAVNQPQHF
v_call: TRBV7-9; d_call: NA; clone_size: NA; j_call: TRBJ1-1; cdr3_nt: TGTGCCAGCAGCTTAGTGGTCAGACCGCCCATGAACACTGAAGCTTTCTTT; cdr3_aa: CASSLVVRPPMNTEAFF
v_call: TRBV29-1; d_call: NA; clone_size: NA; j_call: TRBJ2-2; cdr3_nt: TGCAGCGCCTCAGAGGCCGGAGGGCTGTTTTTT; cdr3_aa: CSASEAGGLFF
v_call: TRBV4-3; d_call: NA; clone_size: NA; j_call: TRBJ2-3; cdr3_nt: TGCGCCAGCAGCCAAGCACAGGGTAAAGATACGCAGTATTTT; cdr3_aa: CASSQAQGKDTQYF
v_call: TRBV19; d_call: NA; clone_size: NA; j_call: TRBJ2-1; cdr3_nt: TGTGCCAGTACCCGGCCGGGGTACTACAATGAGCAGTTCTTC; cdr3_aa: CASTRPGYYNEQFF
v_call: TRBV11-2; d_call: TRBD1; clone_size: NA; j_call: TRBJ1-2; cdr3_nt: TGTGCCAGCAGCTTCGGACAGGGCCGGGATGGCTACACCTTC; cdr3_aa: CASSFGQGRDGYTF
v_call: TRBV9; d_call: TRBD2; clone_size: once; j_call: TRBJ2-5; cdr3_nt: TGTGCCAGCAGCGGACTAGCGGGGGGGCAGACCCAGTACTTC; cdr3_aa: CASSGLAGGQTQYF